The rows below give T cell receptor beta chains drawn from one sample of a study of T cell repertoires in cytomegalovirus infection. TCRdb re-analysed the reads in MiXCR, keeping a single row per CDR3 protein. The data hold fewer than 200,000 distinct CDR3 sequences, with about 21% observed a single time. The sequenced sample consisted of PBMCs. These TCRs come from a human donor in good health (CMV status not recorded). Some clones in this sample may be carry-over from other donors' samples. Each CDR3 is given with its conserved first and last residue. D genes are given only for firm matches. Clone size is stated in some rows and not others, as once, few, many or a class when expanded.

-,TRBV19,-,TRBJ1-2,CAIPNENHYGYTF,TGTGCCATTCCGAACGAAAACCACTATGGCTACACCTTC
TRBD2,TRBV6-2/TRBV6-3,few,TRBJ2-2,CASRSLAASPELFF,TGTGCCAGCAGATCACTAGCGGCCTCCCCGGAGCTGTTTTTT
-,TRBV6-6,few,TRBJ2-5,CASSSPRSDRETQYF,TGTGCCAGCAGTTCCCCGAGGAGCGATCGAGAGACCCAGTACTTC
-,TRBV20-1,-,TRBJ2-7,CSASLNSYEQYF,TGCAGTGCTAGCCTGAACTCCTACGAGCAGTACTTC
-,TRBV28,many,TRBJ1-6,CASSPTGSSYNSPLHF,TGTGCCAGCAGTCCAACGGGTAGCTCCTATAATTCACCCCTCCACTTT
-,TRBV7-9,-,TRBJ2-7,CASSLLGRAYEQYF,TGTGCCAGCAGCTTACTAGGTCGGGCCTACGAGCAGTACTTC
TRBD1,TRBV28,-,TRBJ2-5,CASSLPSDRGQGRETQYF,TGTGCCAGCAGTTTACCCTCCGACAGGGGGCAGGGAAGGGAGACCCAGTACTTC
-,TRBV6-1,-,TRBJ2-7,CASSEATRGEQYF,TGTGCCAGCAGTGAAGCGACCCGAGGTGAGCAGTACTTC
TRBD2,TRBV7-3,many,TRBJ2-1,CASSSLAGGRNEQFF,TGTGCCAGCAGCAGTCTAGCGGGAGGTCGCAATGAGCAGTTCTTC
-,TRBV5-1,-,TRBJ1-3,CASSLPTSGAGGNTIYF,TGCGCCAGCAGCTTGCCGACCTCCGGCGCCGGAGGAAACACCATATATTTT
-,TRBV7-2,many,TRBJ1-1,CASSLDIGGAFF,TGTGCCAGCAGCTTAGACATCGGAGGAGCTTTCTTT
-,TRBV28,medium-sized,TRBJ2-4,CASRSTRTQEMDIQYF,TGTGCCAGCAGATCCACACGGACACAGGAGATGGACATTCAGTACTTC
-,TRBV2,-,TRBJ1-2,CASRLFLGETDGYTF,TGTGCCAGCAGGCTTTTCTTAGGTGAGACTGATGGCTACACCTTC
-,TRBV20-1,few,TRBJ2-7,CSARIPGRIEQYF,TGCAGTGCTAGAATTCCCGGACGGATCGAGCAGTACTTC
-,TRBV4-1,-,TRBJ2-5,CASSPLEGFGKETQYF,TGCGCCAGCAGCCCGCTAGAGGGGTTTGGAAAAGAGACCCAGTACTTC
-,TRBV28,-,TRBJ1-1,CASSLPRRQNTEAFF,TGTGCCAGCAGTCTCCCCCGGCGGCAGAACACTGAAGCTTTCTTT
-,TRBV6-1,-,TRBJ2-2,CASNIDGGTGELFF,TGTGCCAGCAACATAGACGGGGGAACCGGGGAGCTGTTTTTT
-,TRBV6-1,many,TRBJ2-1,CASSPLGGRHNEQFF,TGTGCCAGCAGTCCCCTCGGGGGACGGCACAATGAGCAGTTCTTC
-,TRBV7-6,-,TRBJ2-3,CASSDRAERGGQGAQYF,TGTGCTAGCAGCGACCGCGCGGAGAGAGGGGGGCAGGGAGCGCAGTATTTT
-,TRBV7-2,-,TRBJ2-3,CASSLPTRGADTQYF,TGTGCCAGCAGCTTACCGACTAGGGGGGCAGATACGCAGTATTTT
-,TRBV7-8,-,TRBJ1-2,CASSSPKWRSDYGYTF,TGTGCCAGCAGCTCACCCAAATGGCGGTCGGACTATGGCTACACCTTC
-,TRBV12-3/TRBV12-4,-,TRBJ1-5,CASSRTENSNQPQHF,TGTGCCAGCAGTAGGACGGAGAATAGCAATCAGCCCCAGCATTTT
TRBD2,TRBV6-4,once,TRBJ2-3,CASSEASGTYTQYF,TGTGCCAGCAGTGAGGCTAGCGGGACATATACGCAGTATTTT
-,TRBV7-8,many,TRBJ2-7,CASSYLGTPYEQYF,TGTGCCAGCAGCTACTTAGGGACTCCGTACGAGCAGTACTTC
-,TRBV29-1,few,TRBJ1-2,CSVAQQGEGGYTF,TGCAGCGTTGCACAGCAGGGAGAGGGAGGCTACACCTTC
-,TRBV29-1,few,TRBJ2-1,CSVIRQETYNEQFF,TGCAGCGTCATACGACAGGAAACCTACAATGAGCAGTTCTTC
TRBD2,TRBV7-9,few,TRBJ2-1,CASSPTKREGQVDEQFF,TGTGCCAGCAGCCCAACGAAGCGGGAGGGCCAGGTAGATGAGCAGTTCTTC
-,TRBV7-2,few,TRBJ1-2,CASSPPPGWYYGYTF,TGTGCCAGCAGCCCGCCGCCGGGTTGGTACTATGGCTACACCTTC
TRBD1,TRBV7-9,few,TRBJ1-1,CASSPQGPHTEAFF,TGTGCCAGCAGCCCACAGGGGCCTCACACTGAAGCTTTCTTT
TRBD1,TRBV7-3,-,TRBJ2-2,CASSATGFSGELFF,TGTGCCAGCAGCGCGACAGGGTTCAGCGGGGAGCTGTTTTTT
-,TRBV11-3,-,TRBJ2-1,CASSDTTGSHPSTMVQFF,TGTGCCAGCAGCGATACGACCGGGAGCCACCCAAGTACAATGGTGCAGTTCTTC
TRBD1,TRBV12-3/TRBV12-4,many,TRBJ1-1,CASGLTGGTEAFF,TGTGCCAGCGGCTTGACAGGGGGTACTGAAGCTTTCTTT
TRBD1,TRBV29-1,-,TRBJ1-1,CSVTGTANTEAFF,TGCAGCGTGACCGGGACAGCGAACACTGAAGCTTTCTTT
-,TRBV5-1,few,TRBJ2-3,CASSLGSGGGDTQYF,TGCGCCAGCAGCTTGGGGAGCGGTGGGGGCGATACGCAGTATTTT
TRBD2,TRBV29-1,once,TRBJ2-5,CSVPRGSGSETQYF,TGCAGCGTCCCTCGGGGTAGCGGGAGTGAGACCCAGTACTTC
-,TRBV18,-,TRBJ2-7,CASSPLSGLQVDEQYF,TGTGCCAGCTCACCACTCTCCGGGCTACAGGTAGACGAGCAGTACTTC
-,TRBV7-2,many,TRBJ2-5,CASAGLQETQYF,TGTGCCTCCGCTGGCCTTCAAGAGACCCAGTACTTC
-,TRBV12-3/TRBV12-4,few,TRBJ2-3,CASSLLSRVTDTQYF,TGTGCCAGCAGTTTATTAAGCCGGGTCACAGATACGCAGTATTTT
-,TRBV6-5,few,TRBJ1-4,CASRRNEKLFF,TGTGCCAGCAGAAGGAATGAAAAACTGTTTTTT
TRBD1,TRBV28,-,TRBJ2-7,CASSMPGPGTGSYEQYF,TGTGCCAGCAGCATGCCCGGGCCCGGGACAGGCTCCTACGAGCAGTACTTC
TRBD1,TRBV7-6,few,TRBJ1-2,CASSSRQGVGYTF,TGTGCCAGCAGCTCCCGACAGGGGGTCGGCTACACCTTC
TRBD1,TRBV7-8,many,TRBJ2-1,CASSLRGTGGYNEQFF,TGTGCCAGCAGCCTGAGGGGGACAGGGGGGTACAATGAGCAGTTCTTC
TRBD1,TRBV7-2,many,TRBJ2-7,CASSSQTGTPGYEQYF,TGTGCCAGCAGCTCACAGACAGGGACCCCCGGCTACGAGCAGTACTTC
-,TRBV7-8,many,TRBJ2-2,CASSLHRQVEVGELFF,TGTGCCAGCAGCTTACATCGACAGGTTGAGGTTGGGGAGCTGTTTTTT
-,TRBV11-1,many,TRBJ1-1,CASSLLTGMNTEAFF,TGTGCCAGCAGCCTCCTGACGGGAATGAACACTGAAGCTTTCTTT